This T cell receptor beta chain emerged from a study of early T cells in non-severe SARS-CoV-2 infection. Study at large: From unsorted whole blood, bulk RNA was sequenced, and the chains remained unpaired. General study findings and limits: Anti-spike CD8 responses were favored in VDJdb matching, and private and CD4 specificities were missed.

This clonotype was counted only a few times. The antigen is not known. One end of the junction varies from germline; a read error may be responsible. There are 11 residues in the CDR3. Germline V gene lookup returns CDR1 SQVTM and CDR2 ANQGSEA. In the library, individual cDNA molecules carried attached unique molecular identifiers. TCRdb fed the 5' RACE reads into MiXCR, producing one record per CDR3 protein. The repertoire holds tens of thousands of distinct CDR3 sequences, with approximately 16% as singletons. This TCR was recovered from an adult who was a healthcare worker with PCR-confirmed SARS-CoV-2 infection or an uninfected control (not recorded which). The J gene is TRBJ1-4, the V gene TRBV29-1; tentatively, D is TRBD1 (6 bases). Sequencing was performed on whole blood, taken at baseline. CDR3: CSVEDPEGGIF. The DNA of the CDR3 is TGCAGCGTTGAAGATCCTGAGGGGGGGATTTTT.